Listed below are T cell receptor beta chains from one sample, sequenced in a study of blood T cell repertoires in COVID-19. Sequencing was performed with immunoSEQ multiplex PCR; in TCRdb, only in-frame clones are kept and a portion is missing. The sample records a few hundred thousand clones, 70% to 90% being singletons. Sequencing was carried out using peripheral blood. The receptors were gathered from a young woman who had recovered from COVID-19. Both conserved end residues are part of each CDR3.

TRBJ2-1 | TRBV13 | CASSPSGTSGRAEHNEQFF
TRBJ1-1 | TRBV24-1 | CATSGRTGALTEAFF
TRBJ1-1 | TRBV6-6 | CASSSLIPGDTEAFF
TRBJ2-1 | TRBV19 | CASSSASGPYNEQFF
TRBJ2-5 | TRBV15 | CATSRGERTGGRETQYF
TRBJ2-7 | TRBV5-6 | CASSLVHGRAPYEQYF
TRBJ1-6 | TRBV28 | CASSSDRVSPLHF
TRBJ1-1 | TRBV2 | CASSGDRALIGTEAFF
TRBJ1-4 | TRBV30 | CAWSGTGELFF
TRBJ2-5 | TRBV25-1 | CASRPSGRGVQYF
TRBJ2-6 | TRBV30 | CAWSVQVPGANVLTF
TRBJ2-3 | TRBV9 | CASSVLSGRPTDTQYF
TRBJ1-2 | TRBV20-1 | CSLDREGGYTF
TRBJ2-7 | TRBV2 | CASSEASASGSYEQYF
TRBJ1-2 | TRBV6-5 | CASTEGGAQNYGYTF
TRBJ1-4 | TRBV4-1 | CASSQDGTGFEKLFF
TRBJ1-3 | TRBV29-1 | CSARVPGGNTIYF
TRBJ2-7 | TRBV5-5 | CASSLVVRESSYEQYF
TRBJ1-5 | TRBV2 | CASSEALGQLNQPQHF
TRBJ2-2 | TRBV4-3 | CASSQVAGVTGELFF
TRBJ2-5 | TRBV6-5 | CASRTLDTKQETQYF
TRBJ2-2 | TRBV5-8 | CASSLGVTGELFF
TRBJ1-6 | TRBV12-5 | CASAGDSYNSPLHF
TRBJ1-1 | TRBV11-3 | CASSLGQITEAFF
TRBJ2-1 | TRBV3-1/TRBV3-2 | CASSQDGSLAGDEQFF
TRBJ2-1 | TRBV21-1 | CASSLSPGQGHNEQFF
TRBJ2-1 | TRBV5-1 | CASSFLGSNEQFF
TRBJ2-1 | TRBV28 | CASSLGRTDRYNEQFF
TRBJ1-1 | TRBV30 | CAWIGQLNTEAFF
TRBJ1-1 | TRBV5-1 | CASSLASTLNTEAFF
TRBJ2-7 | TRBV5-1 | CASSPDQGRSYEQYF
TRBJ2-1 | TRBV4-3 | CASSQDTAGSSEQFF
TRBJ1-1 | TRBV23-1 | CASSLHAGYLDFGITEAFF
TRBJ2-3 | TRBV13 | CASSLEARRDTQYF
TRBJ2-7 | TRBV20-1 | CSGLALYEQYF
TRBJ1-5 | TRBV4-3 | CASSQGRGNQPQHF
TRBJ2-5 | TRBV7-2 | CASSLDLEAGGWGETQYF
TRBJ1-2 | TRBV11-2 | CASSVVGGVDGYTF
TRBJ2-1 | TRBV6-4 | CASSDEAGGYNEQFF
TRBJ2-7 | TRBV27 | CASSPGGRYEQYF
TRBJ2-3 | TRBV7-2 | CASSSPGGRRLDTQYF
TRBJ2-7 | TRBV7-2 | CASSFVAGGGLNEQYF
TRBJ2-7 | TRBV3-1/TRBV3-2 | CASSHTGLEQYF
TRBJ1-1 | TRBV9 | CASSEGGPTMNTEAFF
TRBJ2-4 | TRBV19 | CASSIGLAKNIQYF
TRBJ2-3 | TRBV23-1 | CASTSNSTDTQYF
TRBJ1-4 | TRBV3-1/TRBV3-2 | CASSQVVLGSWELFF
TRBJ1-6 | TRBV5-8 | CASSLLRRSSYNSPLHF
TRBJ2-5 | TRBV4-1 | CASSQGDRAGSIMETQYF
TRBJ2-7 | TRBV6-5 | CASSLQGAYEQYF
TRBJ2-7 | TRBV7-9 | CASSGHLYEQYF
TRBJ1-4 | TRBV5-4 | CASSLGPRNEKLFF
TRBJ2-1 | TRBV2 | CASSSNSGSSNEQFF
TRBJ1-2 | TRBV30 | CACLDSYGYTF
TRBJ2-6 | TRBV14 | CASSQDQSRAFSGANVLTF
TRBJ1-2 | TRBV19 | CASSMNRDRAYGYTF
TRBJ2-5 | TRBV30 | CAWSVGGRERETQYF